This T cell receptor (beta chain) was recorded in a study of T cell responses to AZD1222 COVID-19 vaccine. Some clones are missing from TCRdb's copy, which holds only in-frame ones; the method was immunoSEQ multiplex PCR. The table records some 99,000 clones, roughly 90% of them present only once. A note on this clone: Its matching antigen is unknown.

This CDR3 has 15 amino acids. V lost 3 bases, J lost 8 bases, and 16 bases lay in between. Per germline, CDR1 MNHNS and CDR2 SASEGT. Study findings and constraints: Donors were largely white British and mainly female; clonal diversity was possibly underestimated. Nearly half of the spike-specific TCRs reportedly recognize variant regions that carry no mutations. Baseline serostatus was positive in only six AZD1222 recipients.

Recipients boosted at about 4 weeks or about 12 weeks are pooled. The TCR comes from an adult who received the AZD1222 COVID-19 vaccine. The chain is built from TRBV6-1 and TRBJ1-4, with a tentative D call TRBD1 (5 bases). The source was peripheral blood, collected 28 days after the second AZD1222 dose. The CDR3 DNA sequence: TGTGCCAGCAGTGAGAGGGGCCCCAGCGGGGAAAAACTGTTTTTT. Amino acids: CASSERGPSGEKLFF.